This T cell receptor beta chain was sequenced for a study of T cells after yellow fever vaccination. A 5'RACE template-switching step, the method used to make TCR cDNA, added a universal primer site and UMIs. TCRdb re-derived calls from the 5' RACE reads in MiXCR, one entry per CDR3 protein. This repertoire shows about 29,000 distinct CDR3 sequences, less than 5.5% found once; its top ten account for about two fifths. This clonotype was seen at least ten times. Material: CD8+ T cells sorted from PBMCs, obtained 10 days after the yellow fever booster vaccination. The source of this sequence is a man younger than 45 who received the YFV17D yellow fever vaccine.

The CDR3 DNA is TGTGCCACCAGTGATTTAGGACTAGCGGGAATGGATGAGCAGTTCTTC. Residues: CATSDLGLAGMDEQFF. The J gene is TRBJ2-1, the V gene TRBV24-1; 12 bases are a match to TRBD2. The V and J ends lost 1 base and 8 bases, in that order; junction bases with no gene match: 5. CDR3 length equals 16 residues. The V gene's germline CDR1 is KGHDR and CDR2 SFDVKD.